These 14 T cell receptor beta chains came from one sample sequenced in a study of cytomegalovirus exposure and HLA in healthy donors. Researchers ran the PCR with 60 Vbeta and 13 Jbeta primers. Sequenced by immunoSEQ multiplex PCR; TCRdb stores in-frame clones only, minus some. The table has around 140,000 clones, roughly 80% seen once; the top ten hold 0.94%. The sequencing sample was made of PBMCs. The receptors originated from a woman aged 60-75 years in good health and CMV-seronegative.

This clone was counted a single time. The chain uses TRBV19 and TRBJ2-1, with 7 bases lining up with TRBD1. The trim removed 6 bases at V and 0 bases at J, leaving 5 bases unmatched. The length of the CDR3 is 15 residues. Germline V gives CDR1 LNHDA, CDR2 SQIVND (reference sequence). CDR3 sequence: CASRSDRSSYNEQFF. As DNA, the CDR3 is TGTGCCAGTAGATCGGACAGGAGCTCCTACAATGAGCAGTTCTTC.

The chain carries TRBV5-6 and TRBJ2-7; 9 nucleotides align to TRBD2. The CDR3 sequence is 14 residues long. V lost 4 bases and J lost 0; bases outside the gene matches: 2. Looked up from germline, CDR1 is SGHDT and CDR2 is YYEEEE. CDR3 DNA sequence: TGTGCCAGCAGCCTTAGCGGGAGCTCCTACGAGCAGTACTTC. The encoded protein is CASSLSGSSYEQYF.

This clone was seen only a few times. One junction end does not reproduce the germline sequence, and a read error may be involved. The chain couples TRBV6-1 to TRBJ1-2; D not certain. Germline CDR1 reads MNHNS; CDR2 reads SASEGT. The CDR3 covers 14 residues. CDR3 residues: CASSEGYDNFGYTF. DNA of the CDR3: TGTGCCAGCAGTGAAGGATACGATAACTTTGGCTACACCTTC.

This rearrangement joins TRBV7-8 to TRBJ2-5, with TRBD1 matching over 7 bases. This CDR3 spans 13 amino acids. Per germline, CDR1 SGHVS and CDR2 FQNEAQ. Losses at the gene ends were 6 bases for V and 4 bases for J; bases not matched to a gene: 5. The DNA for the CDR3 is TGTGCCAGCAGACCCAGGGGGTCAGAGACCCAGTACTTC. It is translated as CASRPRGSETQYF.

The chain uses TRBV28 and TRBJ2-3; 8 nucleotides match TRBD2. The ends lost 7 bases at V and 7 bases at J; junction bases unmatched: 13. The CDR3 totals 15 residues. Germline loops: CDR1 MDHEN, CDR2 SYDVKM. CDR3 nucleotide sequence: TGTGCCAGCACCCCGCGGTTAGCGGGAACGTATACGCAGTATTTT. Its protein is CASTPRLAGTYTQYF.

The chain has TRBV6-6 and TRBJ1-2; D is ambiguous. V lost 6 bases and J lost 8, with 25 bases in between. This CDR3 has 16 residues. Germline V gene data show CDR1 as MNHNY and CDR2 as SVGAGI (reference sequence). The CDR3 spells CASSPIDRARSGGYTF. CDR3 DNA sequence: TGTGCCAGCAGCCCCATCGACCGGGCCAGGTCGGGAGGCTACACCTTC.

V is TRBV2 and J is TRBJ1-4; D unclear. V dropped 7 bases and J dropped 8 bases, with 14 bases sitting between them. The CDR3 runs 13 residues. Germline V gene lookup returns CDR1 SNHLY and CDR2 FYNNEI. CDR3 nucleotides: TGTGCCAGCACTGGAAGGGAGGCAGAAAAACTGTTTTTT. Protein: CASTGREAEKLFF.

J is TRBJ1-5 and V is TRBV19, with 8 bases fitting TRBD1. V was clipped by 7 bases and J by 1 base; unmatched bases: 9. Germline CDR1 is LNHDA and CDR2 is SQIVND (reference sequence). CDR3 size: 16 residues. CDR3 sequence reads: CASNPTGEGSNQPQHF. The CDR3 DNA sequence: TGTGCCAGTAACCCGACAGGGGAAGGCAGCAATCAGCCCCAGCATTTT.

The CDR3 nucleotides are TGTGCCATCCGGGACAGGGCTGACCCAGACTATGGCTACACCTTC. Its protein is CAIRDRADPDYGYTF. This chain uses TRBV10-3 with TRBJ1-2; 9 nucleotides match TRBD1. Germline V lookup: CDR1 ENHRY, CDR2 SYGVKD. This CDR3 spans 15 amino acids. J was trimmed by 3 bases and V by 8 bases; bases with no gene match: 10.

CDR3 loop: CAWSLGGGQPQHF. The CDR3, as DNA: TGTGCCTGGAGTCTCGGGGGGGGTCAGCCCCAGCATTTT. This chain joins TRBV30 and TRBJ1-5, with a weak D call TRBD1 (5 bases). Trimming removed 2 bases from V and 6 bases from J, with 11 bases in between. This CDR3 region has 13 residues. Germline CDR1 GTSNPN, CDR2 SVGIG (reference sequence).

V gene TRBV19 combines with J gene TRBJ2-2; tentative D call: TRBD2 (5 bases). CDR1 and CDR2 from the germline V gene are LNHDA and SQIVND (reference sequence). The CDR3 runs 13 residues. Trimming removed 10 bases at V and 6 bases at J, with 15 bases between. CDR3 protein: CATTFGGPGELFF. The CDR3 DNA reads TGTGCCACTACGTTTGGAGGCCCCGGGGAGCTGTTTTTT. The full variable domain, with the rest looked up from reference TRBV19 and TRBJ2-2, is DGGITQSPKYLFRKEGQNVTLSCEQNLNHDAMYWYRQDPGQGLRLIYYSQIVNDFQKGDIAEGYSVSREKKESFPLTVTSAQKNPTAFYLCATTFGGPGELFFGEGSRLTVL.

This clone appeared a single time. The genes are TRBV6-6 and TRBJ2-2; the match to TRBD1 covers 9 bases. Germline V CDR1 and CDR2: MNHNY, SVGAGI (reference sequence). V trimming: 5 bases; J trimming: 5 bases; junction bases outside the gene matches: 6. The CDR3 totals 15 residues. CDR3 amino acids: CASSKGTGRTGELFF. The CDR3 DNA reads TGTGCCAGCAGTAAGGGGACAGGGAGGACCGGGGAGCTGTTTTTT.

The gene calls are TRBV2 and TRBJ2-7, with 9 bases identical to TRBD2. The CDR3 is 14 residues long. Losses at the gene ends were 8 bases for V and 2 bases for J; bases not matched to a gene: 7. Germline V gene data show CDR1 as SNHLY and CDR2 as FYNNEI. For the CDR3, the DNA is TGTGCCAGCTATCGAGCTAGCGGGGCCTACGAGCAGTACTTC. This encodes CASYRASGAYEQYF.

V is TRBV7-6 and J is TRBJ1-1; D is unclear. The V gene lost 6 bases and the J gene lost 1 base, with 9 bases spanning the gap. CDR3 length: 13 residues. The V gene's germline CDR1 is SGHVS and CDR2 FNYEAQ. This CDR3 reads CASSRTGNTEAFF. CDR3 DNA sequence: TGTGCCAGCAGTCGTACGGGGAACACTGAAGCTTTCTTT.